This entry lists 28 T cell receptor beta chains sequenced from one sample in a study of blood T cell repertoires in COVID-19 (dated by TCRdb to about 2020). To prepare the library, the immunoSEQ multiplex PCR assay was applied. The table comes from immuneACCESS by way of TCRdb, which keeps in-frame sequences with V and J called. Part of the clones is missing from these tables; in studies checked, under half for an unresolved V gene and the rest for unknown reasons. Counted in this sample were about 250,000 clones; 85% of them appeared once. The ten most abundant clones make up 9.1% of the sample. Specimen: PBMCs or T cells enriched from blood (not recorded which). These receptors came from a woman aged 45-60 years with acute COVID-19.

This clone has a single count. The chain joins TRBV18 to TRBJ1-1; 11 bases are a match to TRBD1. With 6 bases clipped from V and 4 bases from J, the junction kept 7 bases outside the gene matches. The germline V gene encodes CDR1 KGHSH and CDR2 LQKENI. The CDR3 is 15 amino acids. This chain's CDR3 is CASSPTGTGGTEAFF. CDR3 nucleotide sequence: TGTGCCAGCTCGCCTACCGGGACAGGGGGCACTGAAGCTTTCTTT.

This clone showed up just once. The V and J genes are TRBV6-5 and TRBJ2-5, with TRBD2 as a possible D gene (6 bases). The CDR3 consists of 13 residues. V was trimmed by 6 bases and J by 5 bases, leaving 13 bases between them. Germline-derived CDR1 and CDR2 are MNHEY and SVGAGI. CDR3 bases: TGTGCCAGCAGGTCATCCCGGGGGGAGACCCAGTACTTC. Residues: CASRSSRGETQYF.

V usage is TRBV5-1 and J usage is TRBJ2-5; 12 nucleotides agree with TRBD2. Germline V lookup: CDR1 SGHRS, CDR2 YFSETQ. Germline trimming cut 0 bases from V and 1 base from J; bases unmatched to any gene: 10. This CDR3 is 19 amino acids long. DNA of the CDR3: TGCGCCAGCAGCTTGGAACTAGCGGGGGGCCCTACCCGCCAAGAGACCCAGTACTTC. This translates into CASSLELAGGPTRQETQYF.

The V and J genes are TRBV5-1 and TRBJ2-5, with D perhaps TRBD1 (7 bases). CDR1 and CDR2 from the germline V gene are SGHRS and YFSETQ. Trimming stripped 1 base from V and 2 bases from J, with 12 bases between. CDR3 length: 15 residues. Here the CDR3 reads CASSLRGTVQETQYF. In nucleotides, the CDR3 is TGCGCCAGCAGCTTGCGGGGGACAGTTCAAGAGACCCAGTACTTC.

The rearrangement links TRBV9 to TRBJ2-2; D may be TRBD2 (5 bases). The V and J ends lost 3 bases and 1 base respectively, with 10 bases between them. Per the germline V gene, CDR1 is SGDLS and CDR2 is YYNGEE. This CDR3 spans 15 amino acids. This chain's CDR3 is CASSERRGNTGELFF. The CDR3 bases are TGTGCCAGCAGCGAGCGGAGAGGGAACACCGGGGAGCTGTTTTTT.

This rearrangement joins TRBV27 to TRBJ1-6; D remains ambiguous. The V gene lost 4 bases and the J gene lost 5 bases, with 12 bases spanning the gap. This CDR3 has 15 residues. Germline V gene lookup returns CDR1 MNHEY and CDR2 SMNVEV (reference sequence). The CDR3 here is CASSSQRIDNSPLHF. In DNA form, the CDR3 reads TGTGCCAGCAGTTCCCAACGAATAGATAATTCACCCCTCCACTTT.

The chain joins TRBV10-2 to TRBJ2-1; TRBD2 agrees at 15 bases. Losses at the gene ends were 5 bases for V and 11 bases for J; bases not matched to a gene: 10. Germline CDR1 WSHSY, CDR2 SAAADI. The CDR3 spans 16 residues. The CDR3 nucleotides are TGCGCCAGCAGTCCCCCGGGACTAGCGGGGGGCCTTCAGCAGTTCTTC. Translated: CASSPPGLAGGLQQFF.

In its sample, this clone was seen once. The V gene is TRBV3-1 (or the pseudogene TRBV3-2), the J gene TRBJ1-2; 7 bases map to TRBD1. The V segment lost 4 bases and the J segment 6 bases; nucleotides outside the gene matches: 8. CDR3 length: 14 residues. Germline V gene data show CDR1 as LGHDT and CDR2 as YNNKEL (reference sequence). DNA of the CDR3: TGTGCCAGCAGCCGACGACAGGGAATCGATGGCTACACCTTC. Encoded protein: CASSRRQGIDGYTF.

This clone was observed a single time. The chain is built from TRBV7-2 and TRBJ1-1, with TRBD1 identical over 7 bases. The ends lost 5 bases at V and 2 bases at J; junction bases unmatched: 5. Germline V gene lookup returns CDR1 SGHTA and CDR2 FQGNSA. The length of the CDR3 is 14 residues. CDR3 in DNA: TGTGCCAGCAGCCTAAACAGGGGAAACACTGAAGCTTTCTTT. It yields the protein CASSLNRGNTEAFF.

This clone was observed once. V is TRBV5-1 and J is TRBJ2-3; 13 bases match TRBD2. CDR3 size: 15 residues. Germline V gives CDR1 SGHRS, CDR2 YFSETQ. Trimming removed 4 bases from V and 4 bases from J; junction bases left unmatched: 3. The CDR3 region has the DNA TGCGCCAGCAGCCAACTAGCGGGGGGGCCAGATACGCAGTATTTT. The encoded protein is CASSQLAGGPDTQYF.

CDR3 coding DNA: TGTGCCAGCAGCCAAGACCGGACAGGGCTGATAATGAGGAACACTGAAGCTTTCTTT. Translated: CASSQDRTGLIMRNTEAFF. The chain carries TRBV3-1 (or the pseudogene TRBV3-2) and TRBJ1-1; 8 positions match TRBD1. CDR1 LGHDT and CDR2 YNNKEL come from the germline V gene (reference sequence). V shed 0 bases and J 1 base; nucleotides not matched to a gene: 13. The CDR3 is 19 residues long.

In nucleotides, the CDR3 is TGTGCCAGCAGCCCTCGGGGGGAAAACACCATATATTTT. This gives the protein CASSPRGENTIYF. The V call is TRBV5-4, the J call TRBJ1-3; weak D call: TRBD1 (5 bases). Germline-derived CDR1 and CDR2 are SGHNT and YYREEE (reference sequence). The CDR3 is 13 amino acids. Between the trimmed V and J ends, which lost 4 bases and 6 bases, there was a span of 11 bases.

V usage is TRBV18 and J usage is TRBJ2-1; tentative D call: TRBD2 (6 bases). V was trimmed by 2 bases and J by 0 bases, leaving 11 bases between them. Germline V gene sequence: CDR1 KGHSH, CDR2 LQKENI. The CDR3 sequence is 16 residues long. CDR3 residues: CASSPRGGNSYNEQFF. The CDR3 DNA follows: TGTGCCAGCTCACCAAGAGGAGGGAACTCCTACAATGAGCAGTTCTTC.

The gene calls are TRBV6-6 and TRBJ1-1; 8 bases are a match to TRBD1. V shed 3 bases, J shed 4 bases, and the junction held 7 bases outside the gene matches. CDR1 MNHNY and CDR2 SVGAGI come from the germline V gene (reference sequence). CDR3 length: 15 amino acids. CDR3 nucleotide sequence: TGTGCCAGCAGTTATTTTCAGGGGGCGACCACTGAAGCTTTCTTT. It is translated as CASSYFQGATTEAFF.

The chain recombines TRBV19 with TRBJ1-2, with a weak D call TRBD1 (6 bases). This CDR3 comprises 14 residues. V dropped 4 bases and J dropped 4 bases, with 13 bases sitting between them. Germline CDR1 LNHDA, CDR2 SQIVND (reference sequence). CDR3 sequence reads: CASSTPTGSYGYTF. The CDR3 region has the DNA TGTGCCAGTAGTACCCCGACAGGATCCTATGGCTACACCTTC.

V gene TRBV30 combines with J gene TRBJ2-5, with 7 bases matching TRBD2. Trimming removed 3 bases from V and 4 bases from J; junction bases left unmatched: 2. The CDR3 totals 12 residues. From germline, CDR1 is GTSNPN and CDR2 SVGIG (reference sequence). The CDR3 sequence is CAWRGGGETQYF. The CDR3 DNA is TGTGCCTGGAGGGGCGGGGGAGAGACCCAGTACTTC. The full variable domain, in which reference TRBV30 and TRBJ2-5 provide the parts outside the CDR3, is SQTIHQWPATLVQPVGSPLSLECTVEGTSNPNLYWYRQAAGRGLQLLFYSVGIGQISSEVPQNLSASRPQDRQFILSSKKLLLSDSGFYLCAWRGGGETQYFGPGTRLLVL.

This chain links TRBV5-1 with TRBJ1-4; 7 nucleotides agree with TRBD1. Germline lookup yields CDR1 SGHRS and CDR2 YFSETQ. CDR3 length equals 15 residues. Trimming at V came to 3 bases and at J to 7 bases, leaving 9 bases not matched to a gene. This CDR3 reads CASSSTGTGSEKLFF. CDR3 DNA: TGCGCCAGCAGCTCGACAGGGACGGGGAGTGAAAAACTGTTTTTT.

The CDR3 DNA follows: TGTGCCAGCAGCTTATGGCAGGGGGACGGTGAGCAGTTCTTC. This translates into CASSLWQGDGEQFF. The V call is TRBV7-3, the J call TRBJ2-1; 7 bases line up with TRBD1. The germline V gene encodes CDR1 SGHTA and CDR2 FQGTGA. This CDR3 region has 14 residues. V shed 2 bases, J shed 9 bases, and the junction held 7 bases outside the gene matches. Together with reference TRBV7-3 and TRBJ2-1, the CDR3 gives the full variable domain: GAGVSQTPSNKVTEKGKYVELRCDPISGHTALYWYRQSLGQGPEFLIYFQGTGAADDSGLPNDRFFAVRPEGSVSTLKIQRTERGDSAVYLCASSLWQGDGEQFFGPGTRLTVL.

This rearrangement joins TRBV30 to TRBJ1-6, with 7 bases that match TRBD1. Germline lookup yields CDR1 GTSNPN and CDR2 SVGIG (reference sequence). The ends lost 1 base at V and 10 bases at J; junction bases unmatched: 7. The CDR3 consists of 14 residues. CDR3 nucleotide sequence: TGTGCCTGGAGTGGGCGACAGGGAGGATCACCCCTCCACTTT. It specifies CAWSGRQGGSPLHF.

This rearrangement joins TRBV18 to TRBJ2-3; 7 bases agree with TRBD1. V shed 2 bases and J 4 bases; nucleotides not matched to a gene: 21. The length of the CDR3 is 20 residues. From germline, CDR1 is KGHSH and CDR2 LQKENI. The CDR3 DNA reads TGTGCCAGCTCACCATTCCGAGGGCAGGGGGTAAATCCATCACCAGATACGCAGTATTTT. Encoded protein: CASSPFRGQGVNPSPDTQYF. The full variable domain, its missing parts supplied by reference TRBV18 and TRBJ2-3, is NAGVMQNPRHLVRRRGQEARLRCSPMKGHSHVYWYRQLPEEGLKFMVYLQKENIIDESGMPKERFSAEFPKEGPSILRIQQVVRGDSAAYFCASSPFRGQGVNPSPDTQYFGPGTRLTVL.

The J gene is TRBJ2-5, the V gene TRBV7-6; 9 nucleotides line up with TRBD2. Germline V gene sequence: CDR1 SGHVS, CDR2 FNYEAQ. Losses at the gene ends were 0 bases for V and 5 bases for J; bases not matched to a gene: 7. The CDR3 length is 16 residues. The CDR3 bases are TGTGCCAGCAGCTTAGCCGGCGGGGGGGCCCTGGAGACCCAGTACTTC. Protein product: CASSLAGGGALETQYF.

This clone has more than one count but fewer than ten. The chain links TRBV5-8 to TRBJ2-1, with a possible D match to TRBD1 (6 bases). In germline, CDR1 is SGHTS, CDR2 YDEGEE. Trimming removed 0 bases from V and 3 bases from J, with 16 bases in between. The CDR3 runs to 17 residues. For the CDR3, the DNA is TGTGCCAGCAGCTTGGCGCAGGACAGCCTAAACTACAATGAGCAGTTCTTC. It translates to CASSLAQDSLNYNEQFF.

The DNA for the CDR3 is TGCGCCAGCAGGTCACAGGGGGTCACAGATACGCAGTATTTT. This gives the protein CASRSQGVTDTQYF. The V and J genes are TRBV5-1 and TRBJ2-3; TRBD1 aligns across 8 bases. Germline CDR1 is SGHRS and CDR2 is YFSETQ. This CDR3 region has 14 residues. V lost 5 bases and J lost 2; bases outside the gene matches: 4.

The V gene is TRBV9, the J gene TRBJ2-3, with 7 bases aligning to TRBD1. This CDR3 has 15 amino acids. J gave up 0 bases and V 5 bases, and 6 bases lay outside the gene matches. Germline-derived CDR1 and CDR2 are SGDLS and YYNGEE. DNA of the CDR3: TGTGCCAGCAGTCAAACACAGGGGAGCACAGATACGCAGTATTTT. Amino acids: CASSQTQGSTDTQYF.

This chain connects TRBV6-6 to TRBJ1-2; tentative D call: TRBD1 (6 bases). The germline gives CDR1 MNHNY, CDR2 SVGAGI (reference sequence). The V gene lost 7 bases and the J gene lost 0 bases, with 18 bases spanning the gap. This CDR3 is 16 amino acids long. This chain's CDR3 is CASTPRQASANYGYTF. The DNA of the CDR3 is TGTGCCAGCACCCCCAGACAGGCGTCGGCTAACTATGGCTACACCTTC.

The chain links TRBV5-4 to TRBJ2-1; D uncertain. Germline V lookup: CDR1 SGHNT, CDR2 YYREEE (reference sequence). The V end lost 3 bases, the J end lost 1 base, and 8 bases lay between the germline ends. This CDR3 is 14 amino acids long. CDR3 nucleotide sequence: TGTGCCAGCAGCTCCATGAGGTCCTACAATGAGCAGTTCTTC. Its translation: CASSSMRSYNEQFF.

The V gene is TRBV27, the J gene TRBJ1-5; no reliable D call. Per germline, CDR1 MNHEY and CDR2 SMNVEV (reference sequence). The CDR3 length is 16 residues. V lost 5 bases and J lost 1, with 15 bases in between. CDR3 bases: TGTGCCAGCAGTCCCCTCGCAGGTTTGAGCAATCAGCCCCAGCATTTT. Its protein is CASSPLAGLSNQPQHF.

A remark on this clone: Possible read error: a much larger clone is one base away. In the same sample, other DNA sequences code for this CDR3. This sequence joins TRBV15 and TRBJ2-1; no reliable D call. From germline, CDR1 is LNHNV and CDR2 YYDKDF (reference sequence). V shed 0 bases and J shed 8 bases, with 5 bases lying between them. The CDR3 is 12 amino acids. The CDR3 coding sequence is TGTGCCACCAGCAGAGATCTCTATGAGCAGTTCTTC. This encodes CATSRDLYEQFF.